A single sample is the source of the 25 T cell receptor beta chains below, sequenced in a study of T-cell memory formation after mild COVID-19. TCRdb used MiXCR to reprocess the 5' RACE reads, holding one entry per CDR3 protein. This sample yields about 400,000 distinct CDR3 sequences, of which about 16% are seen a single time; 20% to 25% belongs to the top ten. The specimen was PBMCs or a T cell subset sorted from them (not recorded which). Source of these receptors: a man in his late teens or twenties who had mild COVID-19 (a few samples of this study predate the infection). Cell type and time point are not known.

The chain combines TRBV2 with TRBJ2-3, with D tentatively TRBD2 (5 bases). This CDR3 contains 14 residues. Trimming removed 4 bases from V and 4 bases from J, with 12 bases in between. Germline V lookup: CDR1 SNHLY, CDR2 FYNNEI. The CDR3 reads CASSGHLRADTQYF. The DNA of the CDR3 is TGTGCCAGCAGTGGACACTTGAGGGCAGATACGCAGTATTTT.

The gene calls are TRBV7-2 and TRBJ2-7, with D possibly being TRBD1 (7 bases). The V end lost 0 bases, the J end lost 6 bases, and 21 bases lay between the germline ends. The CDR3 is 17 amino acids. In germline, CDR1 is SGHTA, CDR2 FQGNSA. The CDR3 is CASSLAGGEGRGGEQYF. For the CDR3, the DNA is TGTGCCAGCAGCTTAGCAGGGGGCGAAGGAAGGGGAGGCGAGCAGTACTTC.

This clonotype was found a few times. CDR3: CASSLGTGKAFF. CDR3 sequence (DNA): TGTGCCAGCAGTTTAGGGACGGGAAAGGCTTTCTTT. The chain recombines TRBV28 with TRBJ1-1, with D perhaps TRBD1 (5 bases). V was clipped by 2 bases and J by 11 bases, with 12 bases between them. The germline V gene has CDR1 MDHEN and CDR2 SYDVKM. The CDR3 length is 12 residues.

In this sample, this clonotype turned up a few times. The V gene is TRBV5-1, the J gene TRBJ1-1, with D possibly being TRBD1 (6 bases). This CDR3 has 15 amino acids. Trimming cost V 1 base and J 5 bases, with 15 bases left between them. Per the germline V gene, CDR1 is SGHRS and CDR2 is YFSETQ. The CDR3 loop reads CASSLWGARGTEAFF. The CDR3 DNA is TGCGCCAGCAGCTTGTGGGGGGCTCGAGGGACTGAAGCTTTCTTT.

The chain joins TRBV20-1 to TRBJ2-3; 9 positions agree with TRBD2. This CDR3 is 14 amino acids long. The V and J ends lost 5 bases and 2 bases, in that order; junction bases with no gene match: 5. The germline gives CDR1 DFQATT, CDR2 SNEGSKA (reference sequence). CDR3 in amino acids: CSAAAGGDTDTQYF. For the CDR3, the DNA is TGCAGTGCTGCCGCGGGGGGGGACACAGATACGCAGTATTTT.

The chain links TRBV4-3 to TRBJ2-2; the match to TRBD1 covers 10 bases. V gave up 3 bases and J gave up 6 bases; unmatched junction bases: 7. This CDR3 has 16 residues. The V gene's germline CDR1 is LGHNA and CDR2 YSLEER. CDR3 in amino acids: CASSHSTGTGAGELFF. The CDR3 nucleotides are TGCGCCAGCAGCCATTCAACCGGGACAGGGGCCGGGGAGCTGTTTTTT.

V is TRBV2 and J is TRBJ1-6; D is ambiguous. The germline gives CDR1 SNHLY, CDR2 FYNNEI. The CDR3 consists of 12 residues. V lost 3 bases and J 11 bases, leaving 8 bases between the germline ends. The CDR3: CASSDPATPLHF. Here the CDR3 DNA reads TGTGCCAGCAGTGACCCCGCGACACCCCTCCACTTT.

This chain connects TRBV27 to TRBJ1-2, with D unresolved. Trimming removed 6 bases from V and 5 bases from J, with 22 bases in between. The CDR3 totals 16 residues. Germline loops: CDR1 MNHEY, CDR2 SMNVEV (reference sequence). The CDR3 region is CASSVRRSAVDYGYTF. The CDR3, as DNA: TGTGCCAGCAGCGTGCGGCGCTCGGCCGTCGATTATGGCTACACCTTC.

This clonotype was observed a few times. This chain connects TRBV20-1 to TRBJ2-5; D uncertain. Per germline, CDR1 DFQATT and CDR2 SNEGSKA (reference sequence). The CDR3 has 11 amino acids. V was pared by 7 bases and J by 4 bases, with 10 bases between. In DNA form, the CDR3 reads TGCAGTGGGGGAAGTTTAGAGACCCAGTACTTC. Amino acids: CSGGSLETQYF.

The CDR3 DNA follows: TGTGCCAGCAGACCTTCGGCTGGAATGGTTGAAAAACTGTTTTTT. Protein: CASRPSAGMVEKLFF. The chain couples TRBV6-6 to TRBJ1-4, with unresolved D. V gave up 6 bases and J gave up 7 bases, with 18 bases separating them. Looked up from germline, CDR1 is MNHNY and CDR2 is SVGAGI (reference sequence). This CDR3 contains 15 residues.

J is TRBJ2-7 and V is TRBV23-1, with TRBD1 identical over 10 bases. TRBV23-1 is labeled an ORF, and its function is uncertain. CDR3 length equals 13 residues. J gave up 4 bases and V 9 bases, and 6 bases lay outside the gene matches. The CDR3 spells CASQTGGLYEQYF. CDR3 sequence (DNA): TGCGCCAGTCAGACAGGGGGCCTTTACGAGCAGTACTTC.

This clonotype was picked up a small number of times. The chain has TRBV4-2 and TRBJ1-1; TRBD1 matches at 8 bases. This CDR3 has 14 residues. Germline assignment: CDR1 LGHNA and CDR2 YNFKEQ. The junction had 11 bases not matched to a gene; V was cut back by 3 bases and J by 11 bases. In DNA, the CDR3 is TGTGCCAGCAGCCAGGGTAGAGGACAGGGCAGCGCTTTCTTT. Its translation: CASSQGRGQGSAFF.

The V call is TRBV18, the J call TRBJ2-3, with 8 bases fitting TRBD2. With 6 bases clipped from V and 6 bases from J, the junction kept 11 bases outside the gene matches. Germline values: CDR1 KGHSH, CDR2 LQKENI. The CDR3 runs to 15 residues. The CDR3 region is CASSLLADPRDTQYF. CDR3 bases: TGTGCCAGCTCGCTACTAGCGGACCCAAGGGATACGCAGTATTTT.

V is TRBV7-2 and J is TRBJ1-2; weak D call: TRBD1 (6 bases). This CDR3 has 15 amino acids. V was shortened by 2 bases and J by 7 bases, with 17 bases between the two germline ends. Germline V gives CDR1 SGHTA, CDR2 FQGNSA. The CDR3 loop is CASSLWRGRHSGYTF. In DNA form, the CDR3 reads TGTGCCAGCAGCTTATGGCGGGGGCGGCACTCTGGCTACACCTTC.

This rearrangement joins TRBV7-9 to TRBJ2-7; D is uncertain. Trimming took off 0 bases at V and 7 bases at J, with 4 bases between the two ends. The CDR3 totals 11 residues. CDR1 is SEHNR, CDR2 FQNEAQ, per germline (reference sequence). The CDR3 nucleotides read TGTGCCAGCAGCTTAGCTTGGGAGCAGTACTTC. This encodes CASSLAWEQYF.

This clonotype showed up many times. V gene TRBV12-3 or TRBV12-4 combines with J gene TRBJ2-3; perhaps TRBD1 as D (7 bases). The CDR3 runs 15 residues. Trimming removed 5 bases at V and 2 bases at J, with 14 bases between. This chain's CDR3 is CASSQPGGFTDTQYF. CDR3 DNA: TGTGCCAGCAGTCAACCAGGGGGGTTCACAGATACGCAGTATTTT.

This clonotype was picked up a small number of times. The V call is TRBV7-9, the J call TRBJ2-1; possibly TRBD1 for D (6 bases). V was clipped by 5 bases and J by 6 bases, with 11 bases between them. The length of the CDR3 is 13 residues. The germline CDR1 and CDR2 sequences are SEHNR and FQNEAQ (reference sequence). Written as DNA, the CDR3 is TGTGCCAGCAGCCCCCGACAGGTCAATGAGCAGTTCTTC. Translated: CASSPRQVNEQFF. The whole variable domain, remainder taken from reference TRBV7-9 and TRBJ2-1, is DTGVSQNPRHKITKRGQNVTFRCDPISEHNRLYWYRQTLGQGPEFLTYFQNEAQLEKSRLLSDRFSAERPKGSFSTLEIQRTEQGDSAMYLCASSPRQVNEQFFGPGTRLTVL.

This rearrangement joins TRBV20-1 to TRBJ1-5; 8 bases line up with TRBD1. CDR1 and CDR2 (germline): DFQATT, SNEGSKA (reference sequence). The CDR3 is 14 amino acids. Losses at the gene ends were 3 bases for V and 6 bases for J; bases not matched to a gene: 7. CDR3 sequence reads: CSAREGQGRQPQHF. The CDR3 bases are TGCAGTGCTAGGGAAGGACAGGGTCGTCAGCCCCAGCATTTT.

This clonotype was counted ten times or more. This chain joins TRBV6-5 and TRBJ1-4, with no clear D. From germline, CDR1 is MNHEY and CDR2 SVGAGI. Trimming left V 8 bases short and J 0 bases short, with 10 bases between. CDR3 length: 14 amino acids. The CDR3 here is CASRSETTNEKLFF. The CDR3 DNA is TGTGCCAGCCGTTCAGAAACAACTAATGAAAAACTGTTTTTT.

In this sample, this clonotype turned up a few times. The rearrangement links TRBV5-1 to TRBJ1-4, with D possibly matching TRBD1 (5 bases). Trimming left V 1 base short and J 6 bases short, with 13 bases between. The germline V gene encodes CDR1 SGHRS and CDR2 YFSETQ. The CDR3 consists of 15 residues. This chain's CDR3 is CASSLFSGQDEKLFF. For the CDR3, the DNA is TGCGCCAGCAGCTTGTTTTCAGGGCAGGATGAAAAACTGTTTTTT.

This rearrangement joins TRBV6-2 or TRBV6-3 to TRBJ1-5, with 8 bases fitting TRBD1. With 3 bases clipped from V and 7 bases from J, the junction kept 5 bases outside the gene matches. CDR3 length: 14 amino acids. Per the germline V gene, CDR1 is MNHEY and CDR2 is SVGEGT. In DNA, the CDR3 is TGTGCCAGCAGTTATGGAGGACAGGGCCAGCCCCAGCATTTT. Its translation is CASSYGGQGQPQHF.

The V and J genes are TRBV15 and TRBJ2-1, with a weak D call TRBD2 (6 bases). CDR3 size: 14 residues. V was clipped by 1 base and J by 8 bases, with 12 bases between them. Germline V gene data show CDR1 as LNHNV and CDR2 as YYDKDF (reference sequence). CDR3 loop: CATSRVSGGDEQFF. The CDR3 bases are TGTGCCACCAGCAGAGTTAGCGGCGGGGATGAGCAGTTCTTC.

This clonotype has ten or more counts. The chain links TRBV5-6 to TRBJ1-6; D unclear. CDR3 length equals 14 residues. Germline CDR1 reads SGHDT; CDR2 reads YYEEEE. V lost 3 bases to trimming and J lost 10 bases, with 14 bases between them. CDR3: CASSYFNRRSPLHF. In DNA form, the CDR3 reads TGTGCCAGCAGCTACTTTAACAGAAGATCACCCCTCCACTTT.

This clonotype was observed a few times. The genes are TRBV6-2 or TRBV6-3 and TRBJ2-5; D remains ambiguous. The CDR3 has 14 amino acids. Germline assignment: CDR1 MNHEY and CDR2 SVGEGT. Trimming removed 4 bases from V and 2 bases from J, with 11 bases in between. CDR3 loop: CASSSRARQETQYF. Here the CDR3 DNA reads TGTGCCAGCAGTTCCCGGGCCAGACAAGAGACCCAGTACTTC.

This chain connects TRBV5-4 to TRBJ2-5, with TRBD2 identical over 10 bases. The CDR3 is 14 amino acids. Per the germline V gene, CDR1 is SGHNT and CDR2 is YYREEE (reference sequence). Trimming took 4 bases from V and 5 from J; bases not matched to a gene: 5. CDR3 nucleotide sequence: TGTGCCAGCAGCCCGTCTAGCGGGGGTGAGACCCAGTACTTC. It encodes CASSPSSGGETQYF.